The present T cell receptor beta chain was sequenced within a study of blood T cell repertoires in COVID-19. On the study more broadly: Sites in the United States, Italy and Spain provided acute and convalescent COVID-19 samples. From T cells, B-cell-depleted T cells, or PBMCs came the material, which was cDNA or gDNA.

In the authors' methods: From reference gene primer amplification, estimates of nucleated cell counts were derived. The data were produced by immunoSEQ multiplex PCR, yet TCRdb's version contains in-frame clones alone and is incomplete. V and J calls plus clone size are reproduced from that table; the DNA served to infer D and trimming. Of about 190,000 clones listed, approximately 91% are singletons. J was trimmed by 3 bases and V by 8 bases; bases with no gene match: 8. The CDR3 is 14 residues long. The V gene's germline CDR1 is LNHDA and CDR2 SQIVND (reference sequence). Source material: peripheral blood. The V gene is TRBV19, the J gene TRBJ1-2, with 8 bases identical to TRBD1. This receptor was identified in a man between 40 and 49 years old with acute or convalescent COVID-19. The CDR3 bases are TGTGCCAGTTCGTTAGACAGGGGCGACTATGGCTACACCTTC. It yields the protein CASSLDRGDYGYTF.